This T cell receptor beta chain was identified in a study of shared clonotypes between healthy human individuals. CDR1 MNHEY and CDR2 SVGAGI come from the germline V gene. V was clipped by 5 bases and J by 0 bases, with 8 bases between them. The CDR3 runs 14 residues. Sequencing was performed with immunoSEQ multiplex PCR; in TCRdb, only in-frame clones are kept and a portion is missing. The sample lists approximately 2.1 million clones; 80% to 95% were seen once. Sequenced material: naive CD4+ T cells from PBMCs. This sample's subset: CD45RA+ positively selected. This TCR derives from a man in his late teens or twenties in good health. Some clones in this sample may be carry-over from other donors' samples. The chain joins TRBV6-5 to TRBJ1-5; TRBD1 is a possible D gene (5 bases). Here the CDR3 reads CASSAGASNQPQHF. CDR3 nucleotides: TGTGCCAGCAGTGCCGGGGCTAGCAATCAGCCCCAGCATTTT.